This entry describes one TCR beta chain. What it binds is not known. During the collection period, no donor immune events like infections were recorded. The entry originates in a study of identifying expanded T cells in peripheral blood. Study results and caveats: Roughly two-week clone count variance significantly increased as total template count grew. Differentially abundant clones: about 1.3 between replicates, around 16 at roughly 2 weeks, less than 25 at four.

There are 17 residues in the CDR3. V dropped 4 bases and J dropped 7; count of bases not matched to a gene: 14. Germline V CDR1 and CDR2: LNHDA, SQIVND (reference sequence). Produced via immunoSEQ multiplex PCR; TCRdb's table is partial and in-frame only. The sample gives more than 45,000 clones, under 85% of which show up once; approximately 19% is in the top ten. This clonotype was obtained from a person aged 18-70 years in good health. The sequenced sample consisted of blood. The V and J genes are TRBV19 and TRBJ2-5, with 11 bases that match TRBD1. CDR3: CASSTGQGAIERGTQYF. As DNA, the CDR3 is TGTGCCAGTAGTACCGGACAGGGGGCGATAGAAAGGGGGACCCAGTACTTC.